A single sample gave rise to the 4 T cell receptor beta chains below, sequenced in a study of T cells in Graves' hyperthyroidism and ophthalmopathy. Amplified TCR beta CDR3 regions derived from RNA transcripts. Primed by the HTBI set, a first-round RT-PCR was run on the TCR CDR3. A single record per CDR3 protein comes from TCRdb applying MiXCR to the multiplex PCR reads. The sample contains hundreds of thousands of distinct CDR3 sequences, roughly 15% of which appear only once. The sequenced sample was blood. The receptors stem from a man aged 18 to 29 with Graves' ophthalmopathy.

A note on this clonotype: A much larger clone differs by one base, so this may be a read error. The chain joins TRBV6-1 to TRBJ2-3; D is possibly TRBD2 (5 bases). Between the trimmed V and J ends, which lost 6 bases and 6 bases, there was a span of 22 bases. In germline, CDR1 is MNHNS, CDR2 SASEGT. The CDR3 is 16 amino acids. The CDR3 region has the DNA TGTGCCAGCAGGAACTGGGGAGCGCGAGCAAGTGATACGCAGTATTTT. Amino acid sequence: CASRNWGARASDTQYF.

The chain couples TRBV12-3 or TRBV12-4 to TRBJ2-7; D uncertain. The CDR3 is 12 residues long. The V end lost 1 base, the J end lost 6 bases, and 7 bases lay between the germline ends. CDR3 bases: TGTGCCAGCAGTTTAGGTAAAGTCGAGCAGTACTTC. It translates to CASSLGKVEQYF.

Worth noting for this clonotype: A much larger clone differs from this one at a single base, so this may be a read error. V gene TRBV11-3 combines with J gene TRBJ2-7; D ambiguous. Germline CDR1 and CDR2: SGHNT and YENEEA. V was trimmed by 4 bases and J by 0 bases, leaving 10 bases between them. The CDR3 is 14 residues long. Here the CDR3 DNA reads TGTGCCAGCAGCTCGCCGGTGGGCTCCTACGAGCAGTACTTC. This translates into CASSSPVGSYEQYF.

This clonotype was observed a few times. CDR3 nucleotide sequence: TGCGCCAGCAGCCCTAGCGGGAGGTACGAGCAGTACTTC. Translating gives CASSPSGRYEQYF. J is TRBJ2-7 and V is TRBV4-1; the match to TRBD2 covers 11 bases. CDR3 length equals 13 residues. Germline V gene sequence: CDR1 MGHRA, CDR2 YSYEKL. V trimming: 4 bases; J trimming: 4 bases; junction bases outside the gene matches: 0.